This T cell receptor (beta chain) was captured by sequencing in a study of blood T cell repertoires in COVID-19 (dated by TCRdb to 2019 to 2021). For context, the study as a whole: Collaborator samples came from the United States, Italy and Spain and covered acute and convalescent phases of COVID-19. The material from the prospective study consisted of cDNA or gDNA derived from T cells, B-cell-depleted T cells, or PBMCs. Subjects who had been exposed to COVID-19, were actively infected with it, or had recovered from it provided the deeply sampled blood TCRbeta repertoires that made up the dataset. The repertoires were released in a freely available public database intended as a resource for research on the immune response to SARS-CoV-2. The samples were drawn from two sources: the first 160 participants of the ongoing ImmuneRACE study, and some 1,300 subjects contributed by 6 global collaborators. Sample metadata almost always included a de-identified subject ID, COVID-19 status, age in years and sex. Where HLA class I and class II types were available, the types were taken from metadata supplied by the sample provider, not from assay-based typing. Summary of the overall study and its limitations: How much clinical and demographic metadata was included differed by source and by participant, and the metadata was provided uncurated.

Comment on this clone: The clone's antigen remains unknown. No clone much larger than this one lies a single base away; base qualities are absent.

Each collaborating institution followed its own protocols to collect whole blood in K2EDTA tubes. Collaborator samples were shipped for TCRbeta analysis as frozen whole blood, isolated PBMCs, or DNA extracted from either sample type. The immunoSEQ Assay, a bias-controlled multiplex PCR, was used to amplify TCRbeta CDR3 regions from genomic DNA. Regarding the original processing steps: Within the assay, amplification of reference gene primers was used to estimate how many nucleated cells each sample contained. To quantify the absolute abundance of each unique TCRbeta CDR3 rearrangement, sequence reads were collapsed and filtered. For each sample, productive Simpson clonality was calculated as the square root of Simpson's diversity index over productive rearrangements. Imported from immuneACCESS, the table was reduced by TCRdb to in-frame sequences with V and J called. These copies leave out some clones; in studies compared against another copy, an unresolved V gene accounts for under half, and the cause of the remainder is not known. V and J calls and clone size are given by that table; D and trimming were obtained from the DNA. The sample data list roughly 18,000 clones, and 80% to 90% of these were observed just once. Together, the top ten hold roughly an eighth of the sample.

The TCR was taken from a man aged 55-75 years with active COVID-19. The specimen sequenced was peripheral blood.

CDR3 sequence: CASSEVGSGTQHF. The DNA reads as follows: TGTGCCAGCAGTGAGGTCGGGTCAGGGACCCAGCATTTT. The chain employs TRBV2 and TRBJ1-5; a tentative D match to TRBD1 spans 5 bases. The CDR3 contains 13 residues, cysteine and phenylalanine counted. Only the CDR3 part of the read is kept: 39 bases, read in frame from the first base. The germline V gene supplies CDR1 SNHLY and CDR2 FYNNEI. V is cut by 3 bases and J by 11 bases, and the space between the germline ends is 14 bases.